Below, 13 T cell receptor beta chains from the same sample are listed, as sequenced in a study of blood T cell repertoires in COVID-19. TCRdb keeps only in-frame clones here, not all; method: immunoSEQ multiplex PCR. The sample includes 100,000 to 150,000 clones, 65% to 90% of them seen just once. The specimen sequenced was peripheral blood. These receptors were collected from an elderly woman with acute or convalescent COVID-19.

The chain recombines TRBV2 with TRBJ1-2; 7 bases align to TRBD1. Germline V gene data show CDR1 as SNHLY and CDR2 as FYNNEI. V shed 6 bases and J 7 bases; nucleotides not matched to a gene: 8. This CDR3 has 13 residues. The CDR3 DNA follows: TGTGCCAGCAGCCGGGACAGCGCCCTTGGCTACACCTTC. Its translation: CASSRDSALGYTF.

The rearrangement joins TRBV27 to TRBJ1-1, with a weak D call TRBD1 (5 bases). The CDR3 is made up of 16 amino acids. CDR1 is MNHEY and CDR2 is SMNVEV in the germline V gene (reference sequence). V was clipped by 8 bases and J by 7 bases, with 26 bases between them. The CDR3 reads CASGREGSGRGVEAFF. The CDR3 DNA sequence: TGTGCCAGCGGACGGGAGGGGAGTGGAAGAGGGGTTGAAGCTTTCTTT.

This clone has a handful of counts. The genes are TRBV7-2 and TRBJ1-2, with TRBD1 matching 10 bases. The J segment lost 4 bases and the V segment lost 6 bases, leaving 11 bases of the junction unmatched. Germline V gene data show CDR1 as SGHTA and CDR2 as FQGNSA. The CDR3 totals 16 residues. The chain's CDR3 is CASRSTGTGVAYGYTF. CDR3 DNA sequence: TGTGCCAGCAGATCAACCGGGACAGGGGTCGCCTATGGCTACACCTTC. Full variable domain (outside the CDR3, taken from reference TRBV7-2 and TRBJ1-2): GAGVSQSPSNKVTEKGKDVELRCDPISGHTALYWYRQSLGQGLEFLIYFQGNSAPDKSGLPSDRFSAERTGGSVSTLTIQRTQQEDSAVYLCASRSTGTGVAYGYTFGSGTRLTVV.

This chain connects TRBV28 to TRBJ1-2; 12 positions match TRBD1. Germline CDR1 reads MDHEN; CDR2 reads SYDVKM. This CDR3 has 15 amino acids. With V trimmed by 4 bases and J by 8 bases, 8 bases remained unmatched. The CDR3 DNA is TGTGCCAGCAGTTCCGGGACAGGGGGCGCAAGGGGCTACACCTTC. Protein sequence: CASSSGTGGARGYTF.

The chain has TRBV7-2 and TRBJ2-2; 7 bases fit TRBD1. Germline-derived CDR1 and CDR2 are SGHTA and FQGNSA. The CDR3 is 13 amino acids. Trimming took 5 bases from V and 5 from J; bases not matched to a gene: 2. Written as DNA, the CDR3 is TGTGCCAGCAGCCTACAGGGGACCGGGGAGCTGTTTTTT. This codes for CASSLQGTGELFF.

V and J are TRBV10-3 and TRBJ1-2, with TRBD1 matching over 12 bases. The J segment lost 7 bases and the V segment lost 4 bases, leaving 7 bases of the junction unmatched. Germline V CDR1 and CDR2: ENHRY, SYGVKD. The CDR3 is 15 residues long. The CDR3 loop reads CAISVLGQGAGGYTF. CDR3 sequence (DNA): TGTGCCATCAGTGTTTTGGGACAGGGGGCGGGTGGCTACACCTTC.

In this sample, this clone turned up once. The J gene is TRBJ2-3, the V gene TRBV6-2 or TRBV6-3; D unclear. The V end was cut by 0 bases, the J end by 6 bases, with 4 bases between. From germline, CDR1 is MNHEY and CDR2 SVGEGT. The CDR3 extends over 12 amino acids. CDR3: CASSYSRDTQYF. Written as DNA, the CDR3 is TGTGCCAGCAGTTACTCTCGGGATACGCAGTATTTT.

V gene TRBV5-1 combines with J gene TRBJ1-6; 8 bases line up with TRBD1. J was trimmed by 7 bases and V by 3 bases; bases with no gene match: 12. Germline V gene lookup returns CDR1 SGHRS and CDR2 YFSETQ. The CDR3 is 17 residues long. The CDR3 region has the DNA TGCGCCAGCAGCTCGGTGCCTACAGGGGGAGGGAATTCACCCCTCCACTTT. Its protein product is CASSSVPTGGGNSPLHF.

The CDR3 DNA is TGTGCCAGCAGCGTAGGGGTTGAGAGGGCCGGTGAAAAACTGTTTTTT. Protein product: CASSVGVERAGEKLFF. The gene calls are TRBV9 and TRBJ1-4; D remains ambiguous. Germline loops: CDR1 SGDLS, CDR2 YYNGEE. V was cut by 0 bases and J by 7 bases, with 16 bases left in between. This CDR3 has 16 amino acids.

This sequence joins TRBV18 and TRBJ2-5, with 8 bases matching TRBD2. J lost 3 bases, V lost 4 bases, and 7 bases had no gene match. Germline V lookup: CDR1 KGHSH, CDR2 LQKENI. The CDR3 length is 15 residues. CDR3 protein: CASSLRTSREETQYF. The CDR3 DNA reads TGTGCCAGCTCACTAAGGACTAGCAGGGAAGAGACCCAGTACTTC.

This chain joins TRBV2 and TRBJ1-6; TRBD1 matches at 9 bases. CDR1 and CDR2 (germline): SNHLY, FYNNEI. The length of the CDR3 is 14 residues. V shed 7 bases and J 8 bases; nucleotides not matched to a gene: 6. CDR3 sequence (DNA): TGTGCCAGCATGGGCGGGACAGGGTATTCACCCCTCCACTTT. Its translation is CASMGGTGYSPLHF. Complete variable domain (other parts from reference TRBV2 and TRBJ1-6): EPEVTQTPSHQVTQMGQEVILRCVPISNHLYFYWYRQILGQKVEFLVSFYNNEISEKSEIFDDQFSVERPDGSNFTLKIRSTKLEDSAMYFCASMGGTGYSPLHFGNGTRLTVT.

The chain carries TRBV12-3 or TRBV12-4 and TRBJ1-5; maybe TRBD1 (5 bases). V was shortened by 5 bases and J by 8 bases, with 13 bases between the two germline ends. The CDR3 extends over 13 amino acids. CDR3 nucleotides: TGTGCCAGCAGTCGACAGCGAGAAGAGCCCCAGCATTTT. It specifies CASSRQREEPQHF.

The chain is built from TRBV10-3 and TRBJ1-1; D remains unclear. Trimming removed 6 bases at V and 1 base at J, with 15 bases between. The CDR3 is 15 amino acids. Germline assignment: CDR1 ENHRY and CDR2 SYGVKD. CDR3 region: CAIRRDGVGNTEAFF. In nucleotides, the CDR3 is TGTGCCATCAGACGAGACGGGGTGGGGAACACTGAAGCTTTCTTT.